These 22 T cell receptor beta chains came from one sample sequenced in a study of Graves' ophthalmopathy and Graves' hyperthyroidism (dated by TCRdb to about 2018). These reads were obtained on an Illumina HiSeq 2000. For repertoire sequencing, the TCR beta CDR3 regions were amplified from RNA transcripts. A first-round RT-PCR used HTBI primers with the Qiagen OneStep RT-PCR kit, followed by a second-round multiplex PCR, size selection and purification. TCRdb applied fastp at Q25 and MiXCR to the public reads, then kept only in-frame beta chains. When rows share a CDR3 protein, they turn into one entry using the most common DNA and genes. For this sample there are some 250,000 distinct CDR3 sequences; 40% to 50% appear just once. Around 43% of the sample belongs to the ten largest clones. Sequencing input: peripheral blood. The receptors were sampled from an adult man with Graves' ophthalmopathy.

This clonotype was seen at least ten times. Germline and junction disagree at one end, which may indicate a read error. In DNA, the CDR3 is TGCAGTGCTCGAGACTATGGCTACACCTTC. This gives the protein CSARDYGYTF. The chain combines TRBV20-1 with TRBJ1-2; D unclear. The CDR3 is made up of 10 amino acids. CDR1 DFQATT and CDR2 SNEGSKA come from the germline V gene (reference sequence).

Turning to this clonotype: A junction boundary mismatches the germline segment, possibly from a read error. V usage is TRBV7-8 and J usage is TRBJ1-1, with a possible D match to TRBD1 (6 bases). Germline V gene lookup returns CDR1 SGHVS and CDR2 FQNEAQ. CDR3 length: 16 residues. CDR3 protein: CASGLVGGPTGTEAFF. The CDR3 DNA reads TGTGCCAGCGGCTTAGTGGGGGGGCCGACAGGAACTGAAGCTTTCTTT.

The chain has TRBV10-3 and TRBJ2-7; maybe TRBD1 (6 bases). Trimming removed 10 bases at V and 4 bases at J, with 26 bases between. Germline CDR1 is ENHRY and CDR2 is SYGVKD. The CDR3 runs to 16 residues. Written as DNA, the CDR3 is TGTGCCAGCAGCACCAGGGACAAAGGACGCGGATACGAGCAGTACTTC. Translation: CASSTRDKGRGYEQYF.

The sample holds many counts of this clonotype. This chain uses TRBV7-9 with TRBJ2-7; 7 nucleotides agree with TRBD1. With 4 bases clipped from V and 0 bases from J, the junction kept 3 bases outside the gene matches. The CDR3 totals 14 residues. Per the germline V gene, CDR1 is SEHNR and CDR2 is FQNEAQ (reference sequence). CDR3 sequence reads: CASSSDRVSYEQYF. The CDR3, as DNA: TGTGCCAGCAGCTCCGACAGGGTCTCCTACGAGCAGTACTTC.

This clonotype came up many times. The chain recombines TRBV29-1 with TRBJ2-7; TRBD2 matches 12 bases. V lost 6 bases and J lost 1; bases outside the gene matches: 7. CDR1 and CDR2 from the germline V gene are SQVTM and ANQGSEA. The CDR3 consists of 15 residues. CDR3 nucleotides: TGCAGCGTCACCGGGACTAGCGGGCGATCCTACGAGCAGTACTTC. The encoded protein is CSVTGTSGRSYEQYF.

This clonotype has a handful of counts. The CDR3 loop is CASSEFAHEQYF. DNA of the CDR3: TGTGCCAGCAGTGAATTCGCCCACGAGCAGTACTTC. This chain joins TRBV2 and TRBJ2-7; D remains ambiguous. This CDR3 is 12 amino acids long. Trimming cost V 2 bases and J 5 bases, with 7 bases left between them. Germline CDR1 SNHLY, CDR2 FYNNEI.

The rearrangement links TRBV14 to TRBJ2-2; D may match TRBD1 or TRBD2 (5 bases each). This CDR3 has 17 amino acids. Trimming shortened V by 1 base and J by 0 bases, and 12 bases separated the two germline ends. Germline CDR1 and CDR2: SGHDN and FVKESK. The CDR3 reads CASSQARWGSNTGELFF. CDR3 bases: TGTGCCAGCAGCCAAGCGCGTTGGGGGTCGAACACCGGGGAGCTGTTTTTT.

The table lists this clonotype with many counts. V gene TRBV10-3 combines with J gene TRBJ1-1; D possibly corresponds to TRBD1 (6 bases). Germline CDR1 ENHRY, CDR2 SYGVKD. The CDR3 spans 12 residues. Trimming cost V 2 bases and J 11 bases, with 12 bases left between them. The CDR3 DNA is TGTGCCATCAGTGAGGTTAGGGGGGTCGCTTTCTTT. Translation: CAISEVRGVAFF.

The sample holds many counts of this clonotype. J is TRBJ1-5 and V is TRBV24-1; D ambiguous. CDR1 is KGHDR, CDR2 SFDVKD, per germline. The CDR3 has 12 amino acids. Trimming took off 0 bases at V and 15 bases at J, with 11 bases between the two ends. CDR3 in DNA: TGTGCCACCAGTGATTTGCAGGATACTCGGCATTTT. The encoded protein is CATSDLQDTRHF.

This clonotype showed up many times. This chain links TRBV13 with TRBJ1-5, with D tentatively TRBD1 (6 bases). With 4 bases removed from V and 3 bases from J, the gap between germline ends came to 10 bases. The CDR3 loop spans 14 amino acids. Germline V gene sequence: CDR1 PRHDT, CDR2 FYEKMQ (reference sequence). The DNA of the CDR3 is TGTGCCAGCAGCTCTGGACAGTTCAATCAGCCCCAGCATTTT. It is translated as CASSSGQFNQPQHF.

This rearrangement joins TRBV5-6 to TRBJ2-2; 9 nucleotides align to TRBD1. The CDR3 contains 16 residues. Germline-derived CDR1 and CDR2 are SGHDT and YYEEEE. V was pared by 5 bases and J by 5 bases, with 10 bases of the junction left unmatched. The CDR3 protein is CASSTKTGGATGELFF. CDR3 coding DNA: TGTGCCAGCAGTACAAAAACAGGGGGCGCAACCGGGGAGCTGTTTTTT.

The chain employs TRBV25-1 and TRBJ1-2; TRBD1 matches 7 bases. The CDR3 length is 14 residues. V was pared by 4 bases and J by 4 bases, with 6 bases of the junction left unmatched. Germline values: CDR1 MGHDK, CDR2 SYGVNS. CDR3 protein: CASSAGDRFYGYTF. DNA of the CDR3: TGTGCCAGCAGTGCTGGGGACAGATTCTATGGCTACACCTTC.

The V call is TRBV25-1, the J call TRBJ2-7, with 7 bases that match TRBD2. V lost 6 bases, J lost 4 bases, and 6 bases stayed unmatched. This CDR3 is 13 amino acids long. Germline CDR1 is MGHDK and CDR2 is SYGVNS. CDR3 sequence: CASRDPGGYEQYF. In DNA form, the CDR3 reads TGTGCCAGCAGGGACCCCGGGGGGTACGAGCAGTACTTC.

CDR3 sequence (DNA): TGCAGCGTTGGACCCGGGGGCGGGACAGGGACCGGGGAGCTGTTTTTT. This sequence encodes CSVGPGGGTGTGELFF. The chain couples TRBV29-1 to TRBJ2-2; 9 positions match TRBD1. CDR3 length: 16 amino acids. V shed 4 bases, J shed 5 bases, and the junction held 11 bases outside the gene matches. Germline V gene data show CDR1 as SQVTM and CDR2 as ANQGSEA.

This clonotype was seen a few times. The chain joins TRBV12-3 or TRBV12-4 to TRBJ1-2, with D maybe TRBD1 (5 bases). V lost 3 bases to trimming and J lost 7 bases, with 15 bases between them. CDR3 length: 14 residues. DNA for the CDR3: TGTGCCAGCAGTTTTGGGACCTCAACGGCTGGCTACACCTTC. The encoded protein is CASSFGTSTAGYTF.

V usage is TRBV2 and J usage is TRBJ1-4; no reliable D call. This CDR3 contains 15 residues. The germline gives CDR1 SNHLY, CDR2 FYNNEI. Trimming removed 1 base at V and 0 bases at J, with 6 bases between. CDR3 region: CASSEDIATNEKLFF. The CDR3 nucleotides are TGTGCCAGCAGTGAAGATATAGCAACTAATGAAAAACTGTTTTTT.

Ten or more counts support this clonotype. V usage is TRBV7-2 and J usage is TRBJ1-2; D is perhaps TRBD1 (6 bases). The CDR3 runs 17 residues. Germline loops: CDR1 SGHTA, CDR2 FQGNSA. V was pared by 1 base and J by 2 bases, with 17 bases between. The CDR3 reads CASSLVGAGVRNYGYTF. The CDR3 DNA sequence: TGTGCCAGCAGCTTAGTTGGGGCAGGGGTTCGGAACTATGGCTACACCTTC.

As regards this clonotype: Germline and junction disagree at one end, which may indicate a read error. The chain couples TRBV7-2 to TRBJ1-4; D gene uncertain. CDR3 length: 15 residues. Germline loops: CDR1 SGHTA, CDR2 FQGNSA. CDR3 nucleotide sequence: TGTGCCAGCAGCTTACGGTCAGCAACTTATGAAAAACTGTTTTTT. Encoded protein: CASSLRSATYEKLFF.

The J gene is TRBJ2-6, the V gene TRBV11-2; the D is unclear. The CDR3 is made up of 13 amino acids. Germline V gene lookup returns CDR1 SGHAT and CDR2 FQNNGV. V lost 4 bases, J lost 4 bases, and 5 bases lay in between. In DNA form, the CDR3 reads TGTGCCAGCAGCTCCTTGGGGGCCAACGTCCTGACTTTC. Translating gives CASSSLGANVLTF. Drawing the rest from reference TRBV11-2 and TRBJ2-6, the complete variable domain is EAGVAQSPRYKIIEKRQSVAFWCNPISGHATLYWYQQILGQGPKLLIQFQNNGVVDDSQLPKDRFSAERLKGVDSTLKIQPAKLEDSAVYLCASSSLGANVLTFGAGSRLTVL.

The V gene is TRBV11-2, the J gene TRBJ2-7; 8 bases map to TRBD1. The CDR3 is made up of 18 amino acids. The V gene end was trimmed by 5 bases and the J gene end by 2 bases; junction bases not matched to a gene: 17. CDR1 is SGHAT, CDR2 FQNNGV, per germline. The CDR3 nucleotides are TGTGCCAGCAGCGCCTCCTCCCCTACAGGGGGTCCCGCCTACGAGCAGTACTTC. Translating gives CASSASSPTGGPAYEQYF.

Regarding this clonotype: One junction end does not reproduce the germline sequence, and a read error may be involved. The rearrangement uses TRBV20-1 and TRBJ2-2; TRBD1 agrees at 8 bases. The CDR3 length is 12 residues. From germline, CDR1 is DFQATT and CDR2 SNEGSKA (reference sequence). CDR3 region: CGSGGAGGELFF. The CDR3 DNA is TGTGGGTCAGGGGGCGCTGGCGGGGAGCTGTTTTTT.

The chain uses TRBV7-3 and TRBJ1-1, with D unresolved. The CDR3 sequence is 15 residues long. V gave up 0 bases and J gave up 1 base, with 9 bases separating them. The germline V gene encodes CDR1 SGHTA and CDR2 FQGTGA. The CDR3 is CASSLTAGKNTEAFF. The CDR3 DNA reads TGTGCCAGCAGCTTAACGGCCGGGAAGAACACTGAAGCTTTCTTT.